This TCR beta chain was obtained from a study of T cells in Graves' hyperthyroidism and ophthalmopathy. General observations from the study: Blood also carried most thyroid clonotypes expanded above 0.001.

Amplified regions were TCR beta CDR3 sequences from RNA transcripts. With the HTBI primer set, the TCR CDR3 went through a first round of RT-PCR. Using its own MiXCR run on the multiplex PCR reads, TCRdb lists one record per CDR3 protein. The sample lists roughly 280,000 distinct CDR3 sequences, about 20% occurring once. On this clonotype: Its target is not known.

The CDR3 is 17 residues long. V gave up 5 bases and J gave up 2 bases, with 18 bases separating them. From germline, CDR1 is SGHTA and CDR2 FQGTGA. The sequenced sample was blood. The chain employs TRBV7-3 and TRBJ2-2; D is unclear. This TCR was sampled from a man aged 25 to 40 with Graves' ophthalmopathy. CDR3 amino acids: CASSLLPNLENTGELFF. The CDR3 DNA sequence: TGTGCCAGCAGCCTACTCCCTAATCTGGAAAACACCGGGGAGCTGTTTTTT.